This T cell receptor beta chain was retrieved from a study of T cells after yellow fever vaccination. By 5'RACE template switching, TCR cDNA was produced, with a universal primer site and UMIs added in the process. Via MiXCR, TCRdb re-called the 5' RACE reads, giving one row per CDR3 protein. The sample yields just under 600,000 distinct CDR3 sequences, approximately 12% seen once. This clonotype was picked up a small number of times. The clonotype originates from a man younger than 45 who received the YFV17D yellow fever vaccine. This specimen consisted of PBMCs, obtained on the day of the yellow fever booster vaccination.

The DNA for the CDR3 is TGTGCCTGGAGTGTAAGCATTAACTATGGCTACACCTTC. It is translated as CAWSVSINYGYTF. The rearrangement uses TRBV30 and TRBJ1-2; no firm D call. Germline CDR1 reads GTSNPN; CDR2 reads SVGIG (reference sequence). Trimming cost V 0 bases and J 1 base, with 6 bases left between them. The CDR3 is 13 residues long.